This paragraph reports one T cell receptor beta chain. It has no known antigen specificity. No much larger clone exists at a distance of one base, and base qualities are not known. The CDR3 spans 18 residues, from the cysteine through the phenylalanine. Only the CDR3 region is kept as DNA, spanning 54 bases read in frame from base 1. Ends trimmed: V by 3 bases, J by 5 bases; bases unmatched to a gene: 15. The germline V gene (reference sequence) provides CDR1 DFQATT and CDR2 SNEGSKA. The data are from a study of identical twins (dated by TCRdb to 2016 to 2017). Study-wide context: To test whether fetal clonotypes persist, this study deep-sequenced TCR alpha and beta repertoires from monozygotic twins, from unrelated adults of various ages, and from cord blood. To rule out contamination, the twin experiments were replicated at different times with different library preparation protocols. What the authors observed across the whole study: Compared with coincidental sharing between unrelated individuals, out-of-frame TCR alpha sequences shared between twins showed an excess of sequences with low generation probability. In monozygotic twins, recombination models systematically underestimated out-of-frame TCR alpha sharing, but the models matched the sharing seen between unrelated individuals. Invariant T cells such as MAIT and iNKT could partly confound zero-insertion analyses, although diverse VJ usage argued against such confounding for most clonotypes. Abundant cord blood beta clonotypes carried fewer insertions; young adult naive repertoires showed a weaker similar trend, while memory repertoires showed none. The excess sharing between twins in beta out-of-frame sequences was weaker because fewer shared sequences reduced the signal-to-noise ratio. Conclusions relied on cross-sectional statistical analysis, since the same donors could not be followed over many years.

Libraries came from 5' RACE. TCRdb names Illumina HiSeq 2000 as the instrument used. A universal primer binding site was introduced by template switching, and a unique molecular identifier was present in the final cDNA, enabling accurate counting of TCR cDNA molecules. Specific primers in the conserved constant-segment region were used to synthesize first-strand cDNA for the TCR alpha and beta chains. To control for contamination, each cDNA library was double barcoded with a SMART-Mk sample barcode plus Illumina barcodes. TruSeq adapter sequences along with Illumina sample barcodes were introduced in two successive PCR steps. TCR alpha and beta cDNA libraries were sequenced on the Illumina HiSeq platform with custom primers. In the paper's pipeline: Unique molecular identifiers were extracted from raw reads with MiGEC, and CDR3 positions were determined with MiXCR. For each individual, recombination models were inferred using an EM algorithm with the repgenHMM and IGoR tools. The analysis of shared clonotypes was done with the tcR package in R, with sharing normalized by the product of cloneset sizes. Out-of-frame nonproductive sequences were analyzed to study raw recombination free of thymic and clonal selection effects. TCRdb took the public reads, trimmed them with fastp at Q25, ran MiXCR for clone calling and kept in-frame beta chains. Duplicate CDR3 protein sequences are folded into a single record with the most common DNA and genes. These V and J calls are TCRdb output, not the study's own analysis. This sample lists around 1.7 million distinct CDR3 sequences; roughly a third were detected once. Around 0.25% of the sample lies in the top ten.

Every donor was a healthy Caucasian. Specimen: cord blood. The sequence came from a newborn girl in good health. The chain is made from TRBV20-1 and TRBJ1-6, with 8 bases matching TRBD1. CDR3 reads: CSARTGATLGGHNSPLHF. The base sequence is TGCAGTGCTAGGACAGGGGCCACCCTGGGTGGCCATAATTCACCCCTCCACTTT.